This T cell receptor beta chain was identified in a study of PD-1 blockade in classical Hodgkin lymphoma. As for time point: cycle 4 day 1 (C4D1), after around six weeks of nivolumab. In every patient, relapse followed autologous stem cell transplantation, while exposure to brentuximab vedotin differed. This clone turned up a few times. The assay was immunoSEQ multiplex PCR, and TCRdb's table has in-frame clones only and misses some. The repertoire includes 21,000 or so clones, 85% of them detected once, and 13% sits in the top ten. V lost 6 bases to trimming and J lost 4 bases, with 27 bases between them. The germline V gene encodes CDR1 LNHDA and CDR2 SQIVND (reference sequence). The CDR3 length is 18 residues.

This specimen was peripheral blood mononuclear cells (PBMCs), taken before the fourth cycle of nivolumab. The chain links TRBV19 to TRBJ1-2; TRBD1 might be the D (5 bases). This sequence originates from a human donor with classical Hodgkin lymphoma. The CDR3 reads CASSRFHPSGPGFYGYTF. The CDR3, as DNA: TGTGCCAGTAGCCGCTTCCACCCTTCAGGGCCCGGATTCTATGGCTACACCTTC.